This T cell receptor (beta chain) was identified during a study of STAT5B mutations in CD4+ large granular lymphocyte leukemia. Study background: Among healthy donors, a particular HLA allele went with more CDR3 'QG' motifs.

Generated by immunoSEQ multiplex PCR, the TCRdb table keeps only in-frame clones and is missing some. The sample records about 48,000 clones, about 70% being singletons. Germline V gives CDR1 SGDLS, CDR2 YYNGEE. The CDR3 extends over 14 amino acids. The junction had 4 bases not matched to a gene; V was cut back by 4 bases and J by 3 bases. Control samples were healthy donors' buffy coats. This sequence was found in a human donor in good health. The specimen was CD4+ T cells from blood buffy coats. The rearrangement links TRBV9 to TRBJ2-7, with TRBD1 matching over 10 bases. The CDR3 region is CASSLRTGGYEQYF. Written as DNA, the CDR3 is TGTGCCAGCAGCTTGCGGACAGGGGGCTACGAGCAGTACTTC.